This T cell receptor (gamma chain) was identified in a study of gamma-delta chains in newborns, infants, children. As for the study in general: Microbial exposure reportedly drives polyclonal innate γδ T cell expansion after birth.

As regards this clone: Since a far larger clone is one base different, this is likely a read error.

TCRdb re-called the reads through CATT. The sample lists approximately 1,100 gamma-chain clones, about 2.7% occurring once. The TCR originated in a child who was a newborn, infant or young child, either healthy, febrile or measles-vaccinated (not recorded which). Source material: blood.

CDR3 DNA sequence: TGTGCCACCTGGGATCCAGAATTAGGCTATAAGAAACTCTTT. Translated, it gives CATWDPELGYKKLF. V gene TRGV2 combines with J gene TRGJ1 or TRGJ2. The junction had 13 bases not matched to a gene; V was cut back by 4 bases and J by 7 bases. Germline values: CDR1 EGSNGY, CDR2 YDSYNSKV. CDR3 length: 14 residues.